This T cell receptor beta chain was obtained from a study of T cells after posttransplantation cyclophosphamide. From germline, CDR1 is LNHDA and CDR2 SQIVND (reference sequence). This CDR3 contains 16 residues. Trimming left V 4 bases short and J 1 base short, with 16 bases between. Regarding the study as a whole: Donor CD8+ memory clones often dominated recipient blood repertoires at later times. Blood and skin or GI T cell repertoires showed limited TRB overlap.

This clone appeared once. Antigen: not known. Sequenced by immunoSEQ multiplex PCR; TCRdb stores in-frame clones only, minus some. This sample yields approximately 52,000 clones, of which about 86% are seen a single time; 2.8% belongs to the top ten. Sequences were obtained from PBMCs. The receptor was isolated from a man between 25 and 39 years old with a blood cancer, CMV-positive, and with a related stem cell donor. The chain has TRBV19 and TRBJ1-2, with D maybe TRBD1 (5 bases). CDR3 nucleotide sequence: TGTGCCAGTAGTAAGATTGGGGCCGACCTTAACTATGGCTACACCTTC. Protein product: CASSKIGADLNYGYTF.